This T cell receptor beta chain is from a study of blood T cell repertoires in COVID-19 (dated by TCRdb to about 2020). Describing the broader study: The collaborator samples originated in the United States, Italy and Spain and spanned the acute and convalescent phases of COVID-19. The dataset comprised deeply sampled blood TCRbeta repertoires from subjects exposed to, actively infected with, or recovered from COVID-19. The prospective study material was composed of cDNA or gDNA derived from T cells, B-cell-depleted T cells, or PBMCs. The repertoires were released in a freely available public database intended as a resource for research on the immune response to SARS-CoV-2. The sample metadata nearly always contained a de-identified subject ID, COVID-19 status, age in years and sex. Where available, HLA class I and class II types were obtained from metadata supplied by the sample provider rather than from assay-based typing. Samples were obtained from the ongoing ImmuneRACE study (first 160 participants) and from 1,254 subjects provided by 6 global collaborators. What the study reported, not specific to this receptor: How much clinical and demographic metadata was included differed by source and by participant, and the metadata was provided uncurated.

Each collaborating institution followed its own protocols to collect whole blood in K2EDTA tubes. For TCRbeta analysis, collaborator samples were shipped as frozen whole blood, as isolated PBMCs, or as DNA extracted from either sample type. At the junction V is shortened by 1 base and J by 6 bases, with 13 bases in between. The CDR3 starts with the cysteine, ends with the phenylalanine, and has 15 residues. The retained sequence is limited to the CDR3, 45 bases, with the frame set at the first base. The CDR1 and CDR2 encoded by the germline V gene are SGHAT and FQNNGV. The immunoSEQ Assay, a bias-controlled multiplex PCR, was used to amplify TCRbeta CDR3 regions from genomic DNA. The authors' pipeline ran thus. The number of nucleated cells in each sample was estimated by amplification of reference gene primers within the assay. To quantify the absolute abundance of each unique TCRbeta CDR3 rearrangement, sequence reads were collapsed and filtered. For each sample, productive Simpson clonality was calculated as the square root of Simpson's diversity index across productive rearrangements. The table was pulled from immuneACCESS by TCRdb, which kept in-frame rearrangements only. Such tables lose some clones; where checked, under half of the loss comes from unresolved V genes, and the rest has no known cause. That table supplies the V and J calls and clone size; D and trimming were determined from the DNA. Across this sample there are roughly 100,000 clones, with 81% seen only once. Of the sample, over 9% falls within the top ten clones.

As for this clone: No cognate antigen has been identified for it. Nothing much larger sits one base from this clone, and base qualities are not available.

The chain links TRBV11-2 with TRBJ1-5; no D gene call is confident. Sequenced sample: peripheral blood. The receptor's source is a woman aged 70-85 years with acute or convalescent COVID-19. The CDR3 region: CASSLVAGSGQPQHF. The DNA reads TGTGCCAGCAGCTTAGTGGCGGGGTCGGGTCAGCCCCAGCATTTT.